What follows are 20 T cell receptor beta chains derived from one specimen sequenced in a study of radiation and T cells in renal cell carcinoma. Indicated time point: baseline pretreatment blood. The treatment was: 15 Gy SBRT to primary tumor, nephrectomy 4 weeks later. TCRdb's table, derived via immunoSEQ multiplex PCR, lists solely in-frame clones and lacks some. Of 110,000 to 150,000 clones in the sample, 70% to 90% were seen once. The material sequenced was blood, taken from a patient whose treatment included radiotherapy and nephrectomy. These TCRs come from a woman aged 50 to 60 with renal cell carcinoma.

V and J are TRBV2 and TRBJ1-6, with D perhaps TRBD1 (6 bases). The CDR3 is made up of 13 amino acids. Germline V CDR1 and CDR2: SNHLY, FYNNEI. Deletions cut 4 bases from V and 10 bases from J, with 11 bases between. The CDR3 nucleotides read TGTGCCAGCAGTGTGGACAGCCGATCACCCCTCCACTTT. Its translation: CASSVDSRSPLHF.

This clone was observed a handful of times. This rearrangement joins TRBV27 to TRBJ2-2, with D maybe TRBD2 (5 bases). V was trimmed by 5 bases and J by 4 bases, leaving 17 bases between them. Germline CDR1 is MNHEY and CDR2 is SMNVEV (reference sequence). The CDR3 is made up of 16 amino acids. The CDR3: CASSPQVAEGTGELFF. As DNA, the CDR3 is TGTGCCAGCAGTCCACAAGTGGCCGAGGGCACCGGGGAGCTGTTTTTT.

The CDR3 spells CASSYGQGDEQYF. DNA for the CDR3: TGTGCCAGCAGTTACGGCCAGGGCGACGAGCAGTACTTC. The rearrangement uses TRBV6-5 and TRBJ2-7; a weak D match, TRBD1 (5 bases). From germline, CDR1 is MNHEY and CDR2 SVGAGI. The CDR3 is 13 residues long. V was shortened by 2 bases and J by 5 bases, with 10 bases between the two germline ends.

J is TRBJ2-5 and V is TRBV11-2; no clear D. V lost 5 bases and J lost 5, with 9 bases in between. This CDR3 is built from 12 residues. The V gene's germline CDR1 is SGHAT and CDR2 FQNNGV. This CDR3 reads CASSLYGETQYF. Written as DNA, the CDR3 is TGTGCCAGCAGCCTCTACGGCGAGACCCAGTACTTC.

V gene TRBV5-1 combines with J gene TRBJ2-1; perhaps TRBD2 as D (6 bases). This CDR3 has 14 amino acids. V lost 5 bases to trimming and J lost 4 bases, with 13 bases between them. Germline V gene lookup returns CDR1 SGHRS and CDR2 YFSETQ. The CDR3 here is CASSFRDSYNEQFF. The DNA of the CDR3 is TGCGCCAGCAGTTTCCGGGACTCATACAATGAGCAGTTCTTC.

V is TRBV7-2 and J is TRBJ2-2, with 10 bases matching TRBD2. V lost 8 bases, J lost 2 bases, and 2 bases stayed unmatched. CDR3 length equals 14 residues. The germline gives CDR1 SGHTA, CDR2 FQGNSA. The CDR3 sequence is CASLAGGNTGELFF. CDR3 nucleotide sequence: TGTGCCAGCTTAGCGGGGGGAAACACCGGGGAGCTGTTTTTT.

The V and J genes are TRBV5-3 and TRBJ1-4; 7 bases are shared with TRBD1. TRBV5-3 is an open reading frame, and its role is uncertain. CDR3 length: 19 residues. Trimming took 3 bases from V and 0 from J; bases not matched to a gene: 14. The CDR3 DNA follows: TGTGCCAGAAGCTCCCCCGACCGGACAGGAGTTGCAACTAATGAAAAACTGTTTTTT. Encoded protein: CARSSPDRTGVATNEKLFF.

The chain is built from TRBV6-1 and TRBJ2-3; 7 bases line up with TRBD2. CDR1 MNHNS and CDR2 SASEGT come from the germline V gene. This CDR3 comprises 16 residues. V gave up 2 bases and J gave up 2 bases; unmatched junction bases: 7. The CDR3 DNA is TGTGCCAGCAGTGAAATGGGTCGGGGGGTCACAGATACGCAGTATTTT. Translated, it gives CASSEMGRGVTDTQYF.

This clone was seen only once. The V gene is TRBV5-4, the J gene TRBJ2-1; 7 bases are shared with TRBD2. The CDR3 totals 14 residues. Germline CDR1 is SGHNT and CDR2 is YYREEE (reference sequence). Losses at the gene ends were 2 bases for V and 15 bases for J; bases not matched to a gene: 14. CDR3 sequence (DNA): TGTGCCAGCAGCTTCGAGGGCCTAGCGGATGCCCGGTTCTTC. Translated: CASSFEGLADARFF.

For the CDR3, the DNA is TGTGCCAGCAGTTACTCTGTCAGGGTTGGCAAAAACATTCAGTACTTC. The encoded protein is CASSYSVRVGKNIQYF. The rearrangement uses TRBV6-6 and TRBJ2-4; tentative D call: TRBD1 (5 bases). The CDR3 runs to 16 residues. Between the trimmed V and J ends, which lost 0 bases and 3 bases, there was a span of 12 bases. Per the germline V gene, CDR1 is MNHNY and CDR2 is SVGAGI (reference sequence).

This rearrangement joins TRBV28 to TRBJ2-7; D call uncertain. The ends were cut back, 5 bases at V and 4 bases at J, with 6 bases in the middle. The CDR3 is made up of 11 amino acids. CDR1 and CDR2 (germline): MDHEN, SYDVKM. The CDR3 here is CASSNGYEQYF. DNA for the CDR3: TGTGCCAGCAGTAACGGGTACGAGCAGTACTTC.

This chain uses TRBV6-5 with TRBJ2-7, with D possibly matching TRBD1 (6 bases). V was clipped by 2 bases and J by 3 bases, with 14 bases between them. Germline V gene data show CDR1 as MNHEY and CDR2 as SVGAGI. CDR3 size: 15 residues. CDR3 residues: CASSYGTPGSYEQYF. As DNA, the CDR3 is TGTGCCAGCAGTTACGGGACACCCGGTAGCTACGAGCAGTACTTC.

CDR3 region: CASSRFTYEQFF. CDR3 nucleotide sequence: TGTGCCAGCAGTAGGTTCACGTATGAGCAGTTCTTC. The V gene is TRBV11-2, the J gene TRBJ2-1; no firm D call. The CDR3 covers 12 residues. From germline, CDR1 is SGHAT and CDR2 FQNNGV. Trimming removed 6 bases from V and 8 bases from J, with 11 bases in between.

The V call is TRBV5-6, the J call TRBJ2-7; either TRBD1 or TRBD2 may fit D (5 bases each). This CDR3 comprises 13 residues. Per germline, CDR1 SGHDT and CDR2 YYEEEE. Deletions cut 3 bases from V and 3 bases from J, with 10 bases between. CDR3: CASSSQGVYEQYF. CDR3 sequence (DNA): TGTGCCAGCAGCTCCCAGGGAGTCTACGAGCAGTACTTC.

The CDR3: CASTDRARSGNTIYF. DNA of the CDR3: TGTGCCAGCACCGACAGGGCCCGCTCTGGAAACACCATATATTTT. This chain joins TRBV5-6 and TRBJ1-3, with TRBD1 matching 7 bases. V shed 6 bases and J 0 bases; nucleotides not matched to a gene: 6. CDR3 length equals 15 residues. Per the germline V gene, CDR1 is SGHDT and CDR2 is YYEEEE.

The chain joins TRBV4-3 to TRBJ1-5; D perhaps matches TRBD1 (5 bases). Germline V lookup: CDR1 LGHNA, CDR2 YSLEER. This CDR3 is built from 15 residues. With 0 bases removed from V and 3 bases from J, the gap between germline ends came to 9 bases. CDR3 bases: TGCGCCAGCAGCCAAGAAACAGGTTCCAATCAGCCCCAGCATTTT. Its protein is CASSQETGSNQPQHF.

Here the CDR3 reads CSGSQETQYF. The CDR3 nucleotides read TGCAGTGGCTCCCAAGAGACCCAGTACTTC. The chain joins TRBV20-1 to TRBJ2-5; D remains ambiguous. V lost 7 bases and J lost 1, with 4 bases in between. The CDR3 extends over 10 amino acids. CDR1 and CDR2 from the germline V gene are DFQATT and SNEGSKA (reference sequence).

The rearrangement links TRBV18 to TRBJ2-5, with unresolved D. Per germline, CDR1 KGHSH and CDR2 LQKENI. The V and J ends lost 4 bases and 2 bases respectively, with 5 bases between them. The CDR3 extends over 12 amino acids. The chain's CDR3 is CASSRNQETQYF. Here the CDR3 DNA reads TGTGCCAGCTCACGAAATCAAGAGACCCAGTACTTC.

This clone was observed a single time. The chain couples TRBV5-1 to TRBJ2-7; D uncertain. Per the germline V gene, CDR1 is SGHRS and CDR2 is YFSETQ. V was trimmed by 0 bases and J by 5 bases, leaving 9 bases between them. CDR3 length: 13 amino acids. The CDR3 sequence is CASSLGGEDEQYF. In DNA form, the CDR3 reads TGCGCCAGCAGCTTGGGAGGAGAGGACGAGCAGTACTTC. Based on the CDR3 plus reference TRBV5-1 and TRBJ2-7, the full variable domain is KAGVTQTPRYLIKTRGQQVTLSCSPISGHRSVSWYQQTPGQGLQFLFEYFSETQRNKGNFPGRFSGRQFSNSRSEMNVSTLELGDSALYLCASSLGGEDEQYFGPGTRLTVT.

The chain is built from TRBV7-9 and TRBJ1-2; D is unresolved. The V and J ends lost 5 bases and 6 bases respectively, with 13 bases between them. Germline V gives CDR1 SEHNR, CDR2 FQNEAQ (reference sequence). This CDR3 has 13 residues. Here the CDR3 reads CASSEGGYDGYTF. CDR3 in DNA: TGTGCCAGCAGCGAGGGAGGTTATGATGGCTACACCTTC.